Sequencing of this TCR beta chain was carried out in a study of CD8 T cells in ankylosing spondylitis. Study-wide results and caveats: Characteristic, it appeared, of ankylosing spondylitis blood was a TCR beta motif of eight or nine highly homologous variants.

Many counts were recorded for this clonotype. Its target is not known. Per the germline V gene, CDR1 is DFQATT and CDR2 is SNEGSKA (reference sequence). The CDR3 is 12 residues long. V lost 4 bases to trimming and J lost 7 bases, with 14 bases between them. TCRdb passed the 5' RACE reads through MiXCR, listing each CDR3 protein once. The sample comprises 120,000 to 150,000 distinct CDR3 sequences, approximately 9.2% of which are singletons, and about 7.3% rests with the top ten. The receptor comes from a male donor with ankylosing spondylitis. This chain uses TRBV20-1 with TRBJ2-7; perhaps D is TRBD1 or TRBD2 (6 bases each). The sample taken for sequencing was synovial fluid, either unsorted or a sorted T cell fraction (not recorded which). The CDR3 sequence is CSATPGGREQYF. The DNA of the CDR3 is TGCAGTGCTACCCCCGGGGGCAGGGAGCAGTACTTC.